Included here is one T cell receptor beta chain sequence, with context. Its antigen remains unidentified. Data came from immunoSEQ multiplex PCR; TCRdb stores just in-frame clones and leaves some out. In the table there are about 1 million clones, roughly 75% of which are singletons. This sample stems from a study of shared clonotypes between healthy human individuals. Study-level results: The study generally estimated greater richness for naive than memory subsets. Sharing of clonotypes among donors was expected to vary with sequencing depth. Clonotypes that were shared across a handful of donors made up 4% to 6% of naive CD4 clonotypes.

Between the trimmed V and J ends, which lost 4 bases and 4 bases, there was a span of 7 bases. The CDR3 consists of 12 residues. Germline CDR1 reads MNHNY; CDR2 reads SVGAGI (reference sequence). The clonotype comes from a man between 18 and 29 years old in good health. V and J are TRBV6-6 and TRBJ1-2, with D unclear. Sequencing used memory CD4+ T cells sorted from blood. Sample subset: CD45RA-negative fraction. The CDR3 DNA reads as TGTGCCAGCAGTTCCGGGAGCTATGGCTACACCTTC. It encodes CASSSGSYGYTF.